This T cell receptor beta chain emerged from a study of OX40 agonist ivuxolimab in advanced cancers. Study results and limitations: CD4+ and CD8+ T cells in blood underwent clonal expansion by week 6 at 0.1 to 3.0 mg/kg.

The assay was immunoSEQ multiplex PCR, and TCRdb's table has in-frame clones only and misses some. This table has about 96,000 clones, more than 80% appearing once. With respect to this clone: Its antigen is not known.

Sequenced material: CD4+ or CD8+ T cells sorted from blood, taken in a trial of the OX40 agonist ivuxolimab. The sequence was obtained from an adult with an advanced solid tumor such as melanoma, head and neck, liver or kidney cancer.

The CDR3 DNA is TGTGCCAGCAGCCCGGGTGCGAACACTGAAGCTTTCTTT. Translation gives CASSPGANTEAFF. The rearrangement links TRBV7-9 to TRBJ1-1; D is ambiguous. This CDR3 spans 13 amino acids. Germline values: CDR1 SEHNR, CDR2 FQNEAQ (reference sequence). The V end was cut by 5 bases, the J end by 1 base, with 8 bases between.